The rows below give T cell receptor beta chains drawn from one sample of a study of early T cells in non-severe SARS-CoV-2 infection. In TCRdb, the 5' RACE reads were re-called with MiXCR into one record per CDR3 protein. The table has fewer than 100,000 distinct CDR3 sequences, 6% to 7% seen once. Sample: whole blood. The receptors stem from an adult who was a healthcare worker with PCR-confirmed SARS-CoV-2 infection or an uninfected control (not recorded which). The CDR3 runs from the conserved cysteine through the conserved F or W. A D gene is named only where the DNA matches it firmly. Clone size is shown for a subset of rows, as once, few, many or a class of expanded clone.

D gene: NA
J gene: TRBJ2-2
V gene: TRBV7-2
clone size: NA
CDR3 DNA: TGTGCCAGCAGCTTAGGGGTTGGCCCCGGGGAGCTGTTTTTT
CDR3 protein: CASSLGVGPGELFF

D gene: NA
J gene: TRBJ2-1
V gene: TRBV7-9
clone size: NA
CDR3 DNA: TGTGCCAGCAGCTTCTCGGGACCGATGAATGAGCAGTTCTTC
CDR3 protein: CASSFSGPMNEQFF

D gene: NA
J gene: TRBJ2-2
V gene: TRBV6-5
clone size: many
CDR3 DNA: TGTGCCAGCAGTTCGGCTAGAACCGGCACCGGGGAGCTGTTTTTT
CDR3 protein: CASSSARTGTGELFF

D gene: NA
J gene: TRBJ1-2
V gene: TRBV12-3/TRBV12-4
clone size: many
CDR3 DNA: TGTGCCAGCAGCCCGGACAGTTATGATGGCTACACCTTC
CDR3 protein: CASSPDSYDGYTF

D gene: TRBD1
J gene: TRBJ1-3
V gene: TRBV7-2
clone size: NA
CDR3 DNA: TGTGCCAGCAGCCGAGGGACAGGGGTTCCCGTTTCTGGAAACACCATATATTTT
CDR3 protein: CASSRGTGVPVSGNTIYF

D gene: NA
J gene: TRBJ1-5
V gene: TRBV6-1
clone size: NA
CDR3 DNA: TGTGCTTGTCTAGACCGTATCAATCAGCCCCAGCATTTT
CDR3 protein: CACLDRINQPQHF

D gene: TRBD2
J gene: TRBJ2-7
V gene: TRBV29-1
clone size: NA
CDR3 DNA: TGCAGCGTTTCCACGACTAGCGGGGCCTACGAGCAGTACTTC
CDR3 protein: CSVSTTSGAYEQYF

D gene: NA
J gene: TRBJ1-2
V gene: TRBV5-1
clone size: few
CDR3 DNA: TGCGCCAGCAGCTTTCAGGGAAACCAAGGGAATGGCTACACCTTC
CDR3 protein: CASSFQGNQGNGYTF

D gene: TRBD1
J gene: TRBJ1-2
V gene: TRBV2
clone size: many
CDR3 DNA: TGTGCCCAAAACAGGGGGATAAACAACTATGGCTACACCTTC
CDR3 protein: CAQNRGINNYGYTF

D gene: NA
J gene: TRBJ2-2
V gene: TRBV7-9
clone size: NA
CDR3 DNA: TGTGCCAGCAGCTTAACCTCGGTGCACACCGGGGAGCTGTTTTTT
CDR3 protein: CASSLTSVHTGELFF

D gene: NA
J gene: TRBJ2-3
V gene: TRBV9
clone size: many
CDR3 DNA: TGTGCCAGCAGCGTATTAGGTAAACCTAGCACAGATACGCAGTATTTT
CDR3 protein: CASSVLGKPSTDTQYF

D gene: TRBD1
J gene: TRBJ2-5
V gene: TRBV5-4
clone size: medium-sized
CDR3 DNA: TGTGCCAGCAGCTTGGGATCAGGGGGCTTTGGAGAGACCCAGTACTTC
CDR3 protein: CASSLGSGGFGETQYF

D gene: NA
J gene: TRBJ1-1
V gene: TRBV9
clone size: NA
CDR3 DNA: TGTGCCAGCAGCGTACTCCACCAGAACACTGAAGCTTTCTTT
CDR3 protein: CASSVLHQNTEAFF

D gene: NA
J gene: TRBJ2-3
V gene: TRBV18
clone size: NA
CDR3 DNA: TGTGCCAGCTCACCAGTACCCGGGAGCGGAGATACGCAGTATTTT
CDR3 protein: CASSPVPGSGDTQYF

D gene: NA
J gene: TRBJ1-5
V gene: TRBV10-3
clone size: many
CDR3 DNA: TGTGCCATCAGTGGTCCCGCAGCAGGTCAGCCCCAGCATTTT
CDR3 protein: CAISGPAAGQPQHF

D gene: NA
J gene: TRBJ2-3
V gene: TRBV7-9
clone size: many
CDR3 DNA: TGTGCCAGCAGCTCGGCTGGCGCAGATACGCAGTATTTT
CDR3 protein: CASSSAGADTQYF

D gene: NA
J gene: TRBJ2-5
V gene: TRBV15
clone size: NA
CDR3 DNA: TGTGCCACCTCCGGGACGGAGGGTCAAGAGACCCAGTACTTC
CDR3 protein: CATSGTEGQETQYF

D gene: TRBD2
J gene: TRBJ2-3
V gene: TRBV29-1
clone size: NA
CDR3 DNA: TGCAGCGGGGGGGGTATAACAGATACGCAGTATTTT
CDR3 protein: CSGGGITDTQYF

D gene: NA
J gene: TRBJ2-3
V gene: TRBV20-1
clone size: few
CDR3 DNA: TGCAGTGCTCCGAGGGAGAGCACAGATACGCAGTATTTT
CDR3 protein: CSAPRESTDTQYF

D gene: NA
J gene: TRBJ1-5
V gene: TRBV2
clone size: many
CDR3 DNA: TGTGCCAGCAGTGTAAGCAATCAGCCCCAGCATTTT
CDR3 protein: CASSVSNQPQHF

D gene: NA
J gene: TRBJ1-3
V gene: TRBV20-1
clone size: many
CDR3 DNA: TGCAGTGCTAGTCCCCAAGTCGTCCTTGGGGGGAATGCCATATATTTT
CDR3 protein: CSASPQVVLGGNAIYF

D gene: TRBD1
J gene: TRBJ2-4
V gene: TRBV10-2
clone size: many
CDR3 DNA: TGCGCCAGCAGTGATGACAGGGCTGCGGCCAAAAACATTCAGTACTTC
CDR3 protein: CASSDDRAAAKNIQYF

D gene: TRBD2
J gene: TRBJ2-7
V gene: TRBV7-2
clone size: NA
CDR3 DNA: TGTGCCAGCAGTTCCTTCCCGGGGGGTGGCGAGCAGTACTTC
CDR3 protein: CASSSFPGGGEQYF

D gene: NA
J gene: TRBJ2-7
V gene: TRBV7-2
clone size: many
CDR3 DNA: TGTGCCAGCAGCCCACGGGCAGAATGGTTCGGAACCTACGAGCAGTACTTC
CDR3 protein: CASSPRAEWFGTYEQYF

D gene: NA
J gene: TRBJ2-1
V gene: TRBV3-1
clone size: NA
CDR3 DNA: TGTGCCAGCAGAAGGGCCCAGGGCAATGAGCAGTTCTTC
CDR3 protein: CASRRAQGNEQFF

D gene: TRBD1
J gene: TRBJ1-2
V gene: TRBV5-4
clone size: NA
CDR3 DNA: TGTGCCAGCAGCATCGACAGGGACTATGGCTACACCTTC
CDR3 protein: CASSIDRDYGYTF

D gene: NA
J gene: TRBJ1-3
V gene: TRBV27
clone size: NA
CDR3 DNA: TGTGCCAGCAGTTCTGATACGAGATTCTCTGGAAACACCATATATTTT
CDR3 protein: CASSSDTRFSGNTIYF

D gene: NA
J gene: TRBJ2-2
V gene: TRBV7-9
clone size: many
CDR3 DNA: TGTGCCAGCAGCTTAGTGTCAGTGTTCGGGGAGCTGTTTTTT
CDR3 protein: CASSLVSVFGELFF

D gene: NA
J gene: TRBJ1-1
V gene: TRBV2
clone size: NA
CDR3 DNA: TGTGCCAGCAGTGCCGACAGTTCTGAAGCTTTCTTT
CDR3 protein: CASSADSSEAFF

D gene: NA
J gene: TRBJ2-3
V gene: TRBV3-1
clone size: NA
CDR3 DNA: TGTGCCAGCAGCCACTCTCTCTCAGCTGGTTTGTATTTT
CDR3 protein: CASSHSLSAGLYF

D gene: TRBD2
J gene: TRBJ2-7
V gene: TRBV7-2
clone size: NA
CDR3 DNA: TGTGCCAGCAGGTTGGGCGGGAGCCACGAGCAGTACTTC
CDR3 protein: CASRLGGSHEQYF